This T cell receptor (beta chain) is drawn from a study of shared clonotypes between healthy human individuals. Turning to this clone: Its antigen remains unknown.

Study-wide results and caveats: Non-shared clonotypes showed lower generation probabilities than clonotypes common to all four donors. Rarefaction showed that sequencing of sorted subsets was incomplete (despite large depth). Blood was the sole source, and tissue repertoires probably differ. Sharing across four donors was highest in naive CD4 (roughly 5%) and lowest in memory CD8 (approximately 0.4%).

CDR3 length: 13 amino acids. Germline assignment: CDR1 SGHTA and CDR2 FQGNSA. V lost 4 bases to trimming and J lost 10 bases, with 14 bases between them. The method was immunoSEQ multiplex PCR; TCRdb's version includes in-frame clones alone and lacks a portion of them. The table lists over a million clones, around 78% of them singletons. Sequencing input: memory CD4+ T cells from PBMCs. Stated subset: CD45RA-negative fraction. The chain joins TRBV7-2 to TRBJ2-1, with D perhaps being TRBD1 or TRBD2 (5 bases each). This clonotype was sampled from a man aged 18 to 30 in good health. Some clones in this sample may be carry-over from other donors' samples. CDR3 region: CASSSQRGREQFF. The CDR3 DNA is TGTGCCAGCAGCTCGCAACGGGGCAGGGAGCAGTTCTTC.